The rows below give T cell receptor beta chains drawn from one sample of a study of blood T cells in healthy people across ages. MiXCR was run by TCRdb on the 5' RACE reads, yielding one entry per CDR3 protein. The data contain approximately 770,000 distinct CDR3 sequences, roughly 64% of them singletons. Sample: blood. These TCRs come from a man aged 25 to 40 in good health. Each CDR3 is given with its conserved first and last residue. The D gene is left open where the match is weak. Not every row has a clone size; where given, it reads once, few, many or a size class.

DNA	CDR3	J	size	V	D
TGTGCCAGCAGTTTATCGATACTGGGGGCTCAAGAGCAGTACTTC	CASSLSILGAQEQYF	TRBJ2-7	.	TRBV27	.
TGCAGCGCATTGGCACGGAGTAACCGTCCCACATACGAGCAGTACTTC	CSALARSNRPTYEQYF	TRBJ2-7	.	TRBV29-1	.
TGTGCCTGGCGGATGGGGGTGGGGACACTTAATTCACCCCTCCACTTT	CAWRMGVGTLNSPLHF	TRBJ1-6	.	TRBV30	.
TGTGCCAGCAGCTTTGATAGTTGGAGGCGGAACACCGGGGAGCTGTTTTTT	CASSFDSWRRNTGELFF	TRBJ2-2	.	TRBV7-9	.
TGTGCCAGCAACCAAGAGAGTGTAGGTAACTATGGCTACACCTTC	CASNQESVGNYGYTF	TRBJ1-2	.	TRBV3-1	.
TGTGCCAGCAGCTCCGGCGGCCACTCGCTAGAGACCCAGTACTTC	CASSSGGHSLETQYF	TRBJ2-5	few	TRBV28	.
TGTGCCAGCAGGTCGAGACAGGGACGCTCACCCCTCCACTTT	CASRSRQGRSPLHF	TRBJ1-6	.	TRBV13	TRBD1
TGCAGTGCCCGGACTAGCGGGGGGACGGGGGGTTGGGAGACCCAGTACTTC	CSARTSGGTGGWETQYF	TRBJ2-5	once	TRBV20-1	TRBD2
TGCAGTGCTAGAAGAACTAGCGGGGTTTACGAGCAGTACTTC	CSARRTSGVYEQYF	TRBJ2-7	.	TRBV20-1	TRBD2
TGTGCCAGCAGCCCCGGGACCCAGATTGAAAAACTGTTTTTT	CASSPGTQIEKLFF	TRBJ1-4	.	TRBV2	.
TGTGCCAGCAGCTTCGGACAGGGCTACACCTTC	CASSFGQGYTF	TRBJ1-2	.	TRBV7-9	.
TGCGCCAGCGGCGGGACAGGAGACATGAACACTGAAGCTTTCTTT	CASGGTGDMNTEAFF	TRBJ1-1	.	TRBV5-1	TRBD1
TGCAGCGCCAAATTATTTGGTAGCACAGATACGCAGTATTTT	CSAKLFGSTDTQYF	TRBJ2-3	once	TRBV29-1	.
TGTGCCAGCAGCTTACTGAGCATTCAGTACTTC	CASSLLSIQYF	TRBJ2-4	.	TRBV7-2	.
TGCAGCGTTTTAGTCCGGGACAGAACCTACGAGCAGTACTTC	CSVLVRDRTYEQYF	TRBJ2-7	.	TRBV29-1	TRBD1
TGTGCCAGCAGTCGCGCCGGGACAGGGGAATACGAGCAGTACTTC	CASSRAGTGEYEQYF	TRBJ2-7	few	TRBV6-2/TRBV6-3	TRBD1
TGTGCCATCAGTCCTGACAATGAGCAGTACTTC	CAISPDNEQYF	TRBJ2-7	.	TRBV10-3	.
TGCAGCGTTCCCGGACAACAGTACTTC	CSVPGQQYF	TRBJ2-4	few	TRBV29-1	.
TGCAGCGTTGAAGATGCCGGTAACTCCTACAATGAGCAGTTCTTC	CSVEDAGNSYNEQFF	TRBJ2-1	few	TRBV29-1	.
TGCGCCAGCAGCCAAGACACTTTCTACAATGAGCAGTTCTTC	CASSQDTFYNEQFF	TRBJ2-1	few	TRBV4-3	.
TGTGCCAGCAGCGCCGTAGGGACAGGGGGGAATTCACCCCTCCACTTT	CASSAVGTGGNSPLHF	TRBJ1-6	.	TRBV6-1	TRBD1
TGTGCCAGCAGTTTAGCAGGGCCCGAGCAGTACTTC	CASSLAGPEQYF	TRBJ2-7	.	TRBV12-3/TRBV12-4	.
TGTGCCAGCAGCTTAAGTCGTGTGGACAGGGCCTACGAGCAGTACTTC	CASSLSRVDRAYEQYF	TRBJ2-7	.	TRBV7-9	TRBD1
TGTGCCACCAGCCCTAGCGGATTCGGGTCCTACGAGCAGTACTTC	CATSPSGFGSYEQYF	TRBJ2-7	.	TRBV15	TRBD2
TGTGCCAGCAGTCATGGGACTAGCGGGAGCGGTGTTCATGAGCAGTACTTC	CASSHGTSGSGVHEQYF	TRBJ2-5	.	TRBV4-2	TRBD2
TGTGCTAGCAGCTTAGCGGATCGGGGCAGCCGGGAGACCCAGTACTTC	CASSLADRGSRETQYF	TRBJ2-5	.	TRBV7-7	.
TGCGCCAGCGGCCCCACAGGGCTCAATGAAGCTTTCTTT	CASGPTGLNEAFF	TRBJ1-1	.	TRBV5-1	.
TGTGCCAGCAGTTCACATGTGGCAGAGAGCACAGATACGCAGTATTTT	CASSSHVAESTDTQYF	TRBJ2-3	.	TRBV27	.
TGTGCCAGCAGTTTATCGTCTGACAAGGCCGCCTACGAGCAGTACTTC	CASSLSSDKAAYEQYF	TRBJ2-7	.	TRBV28	.
TGTGCCAGCAGTGAAGGGGGGACAGTGGCGAACACTGAAGCTTTCTTT	CASSEGGTVANTEAFF	TRBJ1-1	.	TRBV2	TRBD1
TGTGCCAGCAGCCTTACAGTTTACGAGCAGTACTTC	CASSLTVYEQYF	TRBJ2-7	.	TRBV28	.
TGTGCCACCGCCGGGGACGACTATGGCTACACCTTC	CATAGDDYGYTF	TRBJ1-2	few	TRBV24-1	.